This T cell receptor (beta chain) appears in the sequencing data of a study of T cell changes during pregnancy in multiple sclerosis. Germline V gene sequence: CDR1 SGDLS, CDR2 YYNGEE. This CDR3 spans 15 amino acids. Trimming took 8 bases from V and 5 from J, leaving 22 bases between them. Generated by immunoSEQ multiplex PCR, the TCRdb table keeps only in-frame clones and is missing some. The sample lists a few thousand clones; 81% were seen once. The specimen comprised CD8+ T cells from peripheral blood mononuclear cells, sampled in the second trimester of pregnancy. This TCR was sampled from a female donor in good health, enrolled as a control in a pregnancy study. The genes are TRBV9 and TRBJ1-1, with D possibly TRBD1 on 5 matching bases. CDR3 bases: TGTGCCAGTTCGCAGGGCGGTATAATGGGGACTGAAGCTTTCTTT. This codes for CASSQGGIMGTEAFF.